A selection of T cell receptor beta chains follows, all from one sample in a study of blood T cell repertoires in COVID-19. Clones were sequenced by immunoSEQ multiplex PCR, and TCRdb holds only the in-frame ones, with some missing. The table lists around 270,000 clones, less than 90% of them singletons. The sample taken for sequencing was peripheral blood. Receptor source: a woman aged 40 to 50 who had recovered from COVID-19. Both conserved end residues are part of each CDR3. The D gene is left open where the match is weak. Clone size appears in some rows only: once, few, many, or a class for an expanded clone.

size: NA; V: TRBV5-1; J: TRBJ2-6; D: NA; DNA: TGCGCCAGCAGCTTGGTAGGCAGGGGCTCTGGGGCCAACGTCCTGACTTTC; CDR3: CASSLVGRGSGANVLTF
size: NA; V: TRBV28; J: TRBJ2-1; D: NA; DNA: TGTGCCAGCAGCTCCCCCGGACAGTTTTCCTACAATGAGCAGTTCTTC; CDR3: CASSSPGQFSYNEQFF
size: once; V: TRBV5-6; J: TRBJ1-1; D: TRBD1; DNA: TGTGCCAGCAGCCGAACAGGGGGCTCCGACACTGAAGCTTTCTTT; CDR3: CASSRTGGSDTEAFF
size: NA; V: TRBV5-4; J: TRBJ2-5; D: NA; DNA: TGTGCCAGCAGTTTAGCAGGGGCCGGTGAGACCCAGTACTTC; CDR3: CASSLAGAGETQYF
size: NA; V: TRBV10-3; J: TRBJ1-1; D: NA; DNA: TGTGCCGTGGGGAGGGGAGGGGCTGAAGCTTTCTTT; CDR3: CAVGRGGAEAFF
size: NA; V: TRBV2; J: TRBJ1-6; D: NA; DNA: TGTGCCAGCAGTGAACAGGACAGCGTTCCACCCCTCCACTTT; CDR3: CASSEQDSVPPLHF
size: NA; V: TRBV10-2; J: TRBJ2-1; D: TRBD2; DNA: TGCGCCAGCAGTGATATTCTAGCGGGGGGGTACAATGAGCAGTTCTTC; CDR3: CASSDILAGGYNEQFF
size: NA; V: TRBV9; J: TRBJ1-1; D: NA; DNA: TGTGCCAGCAGCGGAAGAGGAGGGTTTGATCCTGAAGCTTTCTTT; CDR3: CASSGRGGFDPEAFF
size: NA; V: TRBV5-8; J: TRBJ1-2; D: NA; DNA: TGTGCCAGCAGCCTCGGGAGTCGTGGCTACACCTTC; CDR3: CASSLGSRGYTF
size: NA; V: TRBV10-3; J: TRBJ2-5; D: TRBD2; DNA: TGTGCCTCCCAGCAAGGACTAGCTCAAGAGACCCAGTACTTC; CDR3: CASQQGLAQETQYF
size: NA; V: TRBV9; J: TRBJ1-6; D: NA; DNA: TGTGCCAGCAGCGTTTGGCAGGGTGGTTCACCCCTCCACTTT; CDR3: CASSVWQGGSPLHF
size: NA; V: TRBV24-1; J: TRBJ1-2; D: TRBD1; DNA: TGTGCCACCAGTGAACCTGGACAGGGGACCCACACCTTC; CDR3: CATSEPGQGTHTF
size: NA; V: TRBV29-1; J: TRBJ2-7; D: TRBD1; DNA: TGCAGCGTGACGGGACAGGGGGCCTACGAGCAGTACTTC; CDR3: CSVTGQGAYEQYF
size: NA; V: TRBV3-1/TRBV3-2; J: TRBJ1-1; D: NA; DNA: TGTGCCAGCAGCCAAGAGGCGGGACGAAAGAGGACTGAAGCTTTCTTT; CDR3: CASSQEAGRKRTEAFF
size: NA; V: TRBV6-5; J: TRBJ2-1; D: NA; DNA: TGTGCCAGTTCCGGGAACTACAATGAGCAGTTCTTC; CDR3: CASSGNYNEQFF
size: NA; V: TRBV7-2; J: TRBJ1-3; D: NA; DNA: TGTGCCAGCAGCTTATACCGAGTTAAAAACACCATATATTTT; CDR3: CASSLYRVKNTIYF
size: NA; V: TRBV19; J: TRBJ2-5; D: TRBD1; DNA: TGTGCCAGTAGTATAGGGGGACAGGGTTTCGAGACCCAGTACTTC; CDR3: CASSIGGQGFETQYF
size: NA; V: TRBV6-6; J: TRBJ2-7; D: TRBD1; DNA: TGTGCCAGCAGGGGACAGGGGGTGGTCGAGCAGTACTTC; CDR3: CASRGQGVVEQYF
size: NA; V: TRBV29-1; J: TRBJ2-5; D: TRBD1; DNA: TGCAGCGTTGCCAGGGGGCAGCGGGAGACCCAGTACTTC; CDR3: CSVARGQRETQYF
size: NA; V: TRBV5-4; J: TRBJ1-1; D: NA; DNA: TGTGCCAGCAGCTCGGGACTCCGGCCTGAAGCTTTCTTT; CDR3: CASSSGLRPEAFF
size: NA; V: TRBV28; J: TRBJ2-1; D: NA; DNA: TGTGCCAGCAGTCCCCCGAGGGTTTACAATGAGCAGTTCTTC; CDR3: CASSPPRVYNEQFF
size: NA; V: TRBV3-1/TRBV3-2; J: TRBJ1-1; D: NA; DNA: TGTGCCAGCAGCCAAGGGGCCGCGGGGAACACTGAAGCTTTCTTT; CDR3: CASSQGAAGNTEAFF
size: NA; V: TRBV5-5; J: TRBJ2-2; D: NA; DNA: TGTGCCAGCAGCTTGGCCAGGATGAACACCGGGGAGCTGTTTTTT; CDR3: CASSLARMNTGELFF
size: once; V: TRBV15; J: TRBJ1-5; D: NA; DNA: TGTGCCACCAGCAGAGTGCGGGCAGGGAGGATTGGCAATCAGCCCCAGCATTTT; CDR3: CATSRVRAGRIGNQPQHF
size: NA; V: TRBV7-9; J: TRBJ2-7; D: NA; DNA: TGTGCCAGCAGCCCTACCGGCCAGGGTACCAGCGAGCAGTACTTC; CDR3: CASSPTGQGTSEQYF
size: NA; V: TRBV30; J: TRBJ1-2; D: TRBD1; DNA: TGTGCCTGGACCCCAGGGGGGAATGGCTACACCTTC; CDR3: CAWTPGGNGYTF
size: NA; V: TRBV28; J: TRBJ2-7; D: NA; DNA: TGTGCCAGCAGTTCCCCAGGGTCCGGCTACGAGCAGTACTTC; CDR3: CASSSPGSGYEQYF
size: NA; V: TRBV2; J: TRBJ1-2; D: NA; DNA: TGTGCCAGCAGTGAAAGGGGGAGAACTAACTATGGCTACACCTTC; CDR3: CASSERGRTNYGYTF
size: NA; V: TRBV28; J: TRBJ2-3; D: TRBD2; DNA: TGTGCCAGCAGTTCCTCGGGACTAGCGGCTAGCACAGATACGCAGTATTTT; CDR3: CASSSSGLAASTDTQYF
size: NA; V: TRBV5-4; J: TRBJ2-3; D: TRBD1; DNA: TGTGCCAGCAGCGCGCCGGGACAGGGGCACACAGATACGCAGTATTTT; CDR3: CASSAPGQGHTDTQYF
size: NA; V: TRBV5-1; J: TRBJ1-4; D: TRBD1; DNA: TGCGCCAGCTGCCAAACGACAGGGCAAAAGGAAAAACTGTTTTTT; CDR3: CASCQTTGQKEKLFF
size: NA; V: TRBV7-6; J: TRBJ1-1; D: TRBD1; DNA: TGTGCCAGCAGCGCTAGCAAACGACAGGGGTTGAACACTGAAGCTTTCTTT; CDR3: CASSASKRQGLNTEAFF
size: NA; V: TRBV9; J: TRBJ1-6; D: TRBD1; DNA: TGTGCCAGCAGCGTAGGACAGGGGGATTCACCCCTCCACTTT; CDR3: CASSVGQGDSPLHF
size: NA; V: TRBV5-6; J: TRBJ1-1; D: NA; DNA: TGTGCCAGCAGCTTGGTCGGGGTCGGAACTGAAGCTTTCTTT; CDR3: CASSLVGVGTEAFF
size: many; V: TRBV19; J: TRBJ1-1; D: NA; DNA: TGTGCCAGTAGTACTACTCAGGGATCTGAAGCTTTCTTT; CDR3: CASSTTQGSEAFF
size: NA; V: TRBV7-2; J: TRBJ1-1; D: NA; DNA: TGTGCCAGCAACCTTCAGGGAAACACTGAAGCTTTCTTT; CDR3: CASNLQGNTEAFF
size: NA; V: TRBV6-5; J: TRBJ1-2; D: NA; DNA: TGTGCCAGCAGTTACTCGGCAGGGGTCTATGGCTACACCTTC; CDR3: CASSYSAGVYGYTF
size: NA; V: TRBV7-2; J: TRBJ2-5; D: TRBD2; DNA: TGTGCCAGCAGCTTAGGGACTAGAGTAGAGACCCAGTACTTC; CDR3: CASSLGTRVETQYF
size: NA; V: TRBV25-1; J: TRBJ2-2; D: TRBD1; DNA: TGTGCCAGCAGGTCCGAATGGACAGGGTCTCCCGGGGAGCTGTTTTTT; CDR3: CASRSEWTGSPGELFF
size: NA; V: TRBV24-1; J: TRBJ1-1; D: NA; DNA: TGTGCCACCAGTGATTTTGAGGGTACGGGCACTGAAGCTTTCTTT; CDR3: CATSDFEGTGTEAFF
size: NA; V: TRBV2; J: TRBJ2-2; D: NA; DNA: TGTGCCTCCTCGGGACTTCCGAACACCGGGGAGCTGTTTTTT; CDR3: CASSGLPNTGELFF
size: NA; V: TRBV19; J: TRBJ1-5; D: NA; DNA: TGTGCCAGTAGTATTGGCAGGGCATTTCGGTCCCAGCATTTT; CDR3: CASSIGRAFRSQHF